These 5 T cell receptor beta chains were all obtained from the same sample, sequenced in a study of beta chain features in type 1 diabetes. Study-wide points: Patients with Type 1 diabetes showed moderately but significantly shorter TCRB CDR3s in all four CD4+ subsets.

Reverse transcribing all isolated RNA meant expressed TCRB transcripts were sequenced. TCRdb's copy holds only in-frame clones and misses some; the assay was immunoSEQ multiplex PCR. The sample contains under 350,000 clones, roughly an eighth of which appear only once. Their antigens remain unidentified. Sequencing input: naive CD4+ T cells from blood. All receptors come from a man aged 25 to 40 with type 1 diabetes.

The chain has TRBV7-2 and TRBJ2-1; perhaps TRBD2 as D (6 bases). V dropped 4 bases and J dropped 10 bases, with 14 bases sitting between them. This CDR3 contains 13 residues. Germline V gene data show CDR1 as SGHTA and CDR2 as FQGNSA. The CDR3 loop reads CASSSPGGGEQFF. CDR3 nucleotide sequence: TGTGCCAGCAGCTCCCCCGGGGGTGGCGAGCAGTTCTTC.

The V call is TRBV30, the J call TRBJ1-1, with TRBD1 as a possible D gene (6 bases). Trimming took 8 bases from V and 5 from J, leaving 15 bases between them. The CDR3 has 12 residues. Germline-derived CDR1 and CDR2 are GTSNPN and SVGIG (reference sequence). The chain's CDR3 is CAGHRDATEAFF. DNA for the CDR3: TGTGCCGGACACAGGGATGCTACTGAAGCTTTCTTT.

The chain links TRBV5-1 to TRBJ2-5; 9 bases line up with TRBD1. The CDR3 is 18 amino acids. Germline V gives CDR1 SGHRS, CDR2 YFSETQ. V lost 0 bases and J lost 2; bases outside the gene matches: 11. CDR3 DNA: TGCGCCAGCAGCTTGGCCGGAGGGACAGGGCTAAGACAAGAGACCCAGTACTTC. Amino acids: CASSLAGGTGLRQETQYF.

The chain couples TRBV5-1 to TRBJ2-1, with 11 nucleotides matching TRBD2. The CDR3 has 16 amino acids. CDR1 is SGHRS, CDR2 YFSETQ, per germline. The J segment lost 5 bases and the V segment lost 4 bases, leaving 8 bases of the junction unmatched. The CDR3 loop reads CASSPQTSGMNNEQFF. The CDR3 DNA follows: TGCGCCAGCAGCCCTCAGACTAGCGGGATGAACAATGAGCAGTTCTTC.

The genes are TRBV5-1 and TRBJ1-2; 8 bases agree with TRBD1. Germline loops: CDR1 SGHRS, CDR2 YFSETQ. Germline trimming cut 5 bases from V and 1 base from J; bases unmatched to any gene: 4. CDR3 length: 14 residues. CDR3: CASSGQGGNYGYTF. CDR3 nucleotides: TGCGCCAGCAGTGGACAGGGCGGTAACTATGGCTACACCTTC.